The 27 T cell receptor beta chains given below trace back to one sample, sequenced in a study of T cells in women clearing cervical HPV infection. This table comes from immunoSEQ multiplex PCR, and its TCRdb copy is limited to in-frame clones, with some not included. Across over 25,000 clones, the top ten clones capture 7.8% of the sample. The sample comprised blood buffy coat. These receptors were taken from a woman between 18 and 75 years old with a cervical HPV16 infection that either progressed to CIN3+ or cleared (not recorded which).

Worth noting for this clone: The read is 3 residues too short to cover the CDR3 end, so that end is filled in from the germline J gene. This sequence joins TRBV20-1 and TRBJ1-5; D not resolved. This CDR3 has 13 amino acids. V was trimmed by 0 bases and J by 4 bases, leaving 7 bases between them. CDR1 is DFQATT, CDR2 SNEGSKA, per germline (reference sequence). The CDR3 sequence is CSAREGGNQPQHF. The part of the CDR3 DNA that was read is TGCAGTGCTAGAGAGGGCGGGAATCAGCCC.

CDR3 sequence: CASSIPPAGTEAFF. Partial CDR3 DNA: TGTGCCAGCAGTATCCCCCCTGCAGGGACTGAA. The chain links TRBV2 to TRBJ1-1; weak D call: TRBD1 (5 bases). The read ends 3 residues before the CDR3 terminus; that terminus is restored from the germline J gene. Trimming cost V 5 bases and J 5 bases, with 15 bases left between them. The CDR3 has 14 amino acids. Germline CDR1 SNHLY, CDR2 FYNNEI. The complete variable domain, with remaining parts taken from reference TRBV2 and TRBJ1-1, reads EPEVTQTPSHQVTQMGQEVILRCVPISNHLYFYWYRQILGQKVEFLVSFYNNEISEKSEIFDDQFSVERPDGSNFTLKIRSTKLEDSAMYFCASSIPPAGTEAFFGQGTRLTVV.

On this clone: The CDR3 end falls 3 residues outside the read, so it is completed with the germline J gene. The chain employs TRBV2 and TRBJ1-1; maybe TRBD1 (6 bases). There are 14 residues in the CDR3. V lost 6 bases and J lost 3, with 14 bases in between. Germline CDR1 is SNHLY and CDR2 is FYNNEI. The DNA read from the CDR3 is TGTGCCAGCAGAAACAGGGTTTGGGACACTGAA. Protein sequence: CASRNRVWDTE. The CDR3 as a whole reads CASRNRVWDTEAFF.

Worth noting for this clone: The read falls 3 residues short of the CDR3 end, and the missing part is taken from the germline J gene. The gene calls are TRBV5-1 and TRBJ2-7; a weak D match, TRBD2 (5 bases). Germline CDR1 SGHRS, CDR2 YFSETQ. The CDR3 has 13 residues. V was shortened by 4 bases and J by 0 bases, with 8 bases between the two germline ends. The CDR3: CASSKRSSYEQYF. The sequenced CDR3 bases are TGCGCCAGCAGCAAGCGGAGCTCCTACGAG.

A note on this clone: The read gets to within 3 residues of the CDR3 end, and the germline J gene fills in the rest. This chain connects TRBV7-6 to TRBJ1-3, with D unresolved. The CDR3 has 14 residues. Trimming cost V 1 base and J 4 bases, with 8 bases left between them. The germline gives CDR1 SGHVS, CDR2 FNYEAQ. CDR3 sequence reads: CASSLGPVGNTIYF. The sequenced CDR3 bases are TGTGCCAGCAGCTTAGGGCCAGTCGGAAACACC.

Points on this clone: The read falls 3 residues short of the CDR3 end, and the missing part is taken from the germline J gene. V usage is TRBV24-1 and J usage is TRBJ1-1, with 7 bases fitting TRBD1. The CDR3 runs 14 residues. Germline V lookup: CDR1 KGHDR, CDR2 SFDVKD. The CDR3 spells CATSDPRTGGEAFF. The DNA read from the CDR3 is TGTGCCACCAGTGACCCCAGGACAGGCGGAGAA.

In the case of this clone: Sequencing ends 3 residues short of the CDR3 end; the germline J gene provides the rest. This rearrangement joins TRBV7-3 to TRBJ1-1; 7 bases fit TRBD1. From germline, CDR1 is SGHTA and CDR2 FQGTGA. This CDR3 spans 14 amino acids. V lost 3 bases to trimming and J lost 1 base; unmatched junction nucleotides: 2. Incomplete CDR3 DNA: TGTGCCAGCAGCTTTACAGGGGCGAACACTGAA. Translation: CASSFTGANTE. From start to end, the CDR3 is CASSFTGANTEAFF.

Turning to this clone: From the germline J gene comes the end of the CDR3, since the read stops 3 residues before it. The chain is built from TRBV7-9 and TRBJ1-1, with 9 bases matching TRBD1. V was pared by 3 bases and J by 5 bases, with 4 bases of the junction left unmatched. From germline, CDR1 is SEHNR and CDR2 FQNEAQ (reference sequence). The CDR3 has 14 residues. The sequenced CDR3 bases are TGTGCCAGCAGCTTTACAGGGGGCGCGACTGAA. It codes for CASSFTGGATE. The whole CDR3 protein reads CASSFTGGATEAFF.

CDR3 bases read: TGTGCCAGCAGCTCGGTACAGGGGGCAAACTATGGC. Its protein product is CASSSVQGANYG. The complete CDR3 sequence is CASSSVQGANYGYTF. The chain joins TRBV13 to TRBJ1-2; 9 nucleotides match TRBD1. The read ends 3 residues before the CDR3 terminus; that terminus is restored from the germline J gene. Germline assignment: CDR1 PRHDT and CDR2 FYEKMQ (reference sequence). The CDR3 totals 15 residues. Germline trimming cut 4 bases from V and 2 bases from J; bases unmatched to any gene: 5.

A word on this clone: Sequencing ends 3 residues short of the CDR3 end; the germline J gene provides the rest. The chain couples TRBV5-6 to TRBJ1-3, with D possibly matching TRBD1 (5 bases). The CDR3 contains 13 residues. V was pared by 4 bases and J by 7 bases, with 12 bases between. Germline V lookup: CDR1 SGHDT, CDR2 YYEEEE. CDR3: CASSPGTPNTIYF. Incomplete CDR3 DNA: TGTGCCAGCAGCCCCGGGACTCCCAACACC.

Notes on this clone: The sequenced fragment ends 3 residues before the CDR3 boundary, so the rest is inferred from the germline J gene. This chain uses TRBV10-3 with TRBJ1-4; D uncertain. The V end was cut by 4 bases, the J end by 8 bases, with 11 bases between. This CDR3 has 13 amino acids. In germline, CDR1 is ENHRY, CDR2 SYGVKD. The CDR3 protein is CAISGDRKEKLFF. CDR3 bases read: TGTGCCATCAGTGGCGATCGAAAGGAAAAA.

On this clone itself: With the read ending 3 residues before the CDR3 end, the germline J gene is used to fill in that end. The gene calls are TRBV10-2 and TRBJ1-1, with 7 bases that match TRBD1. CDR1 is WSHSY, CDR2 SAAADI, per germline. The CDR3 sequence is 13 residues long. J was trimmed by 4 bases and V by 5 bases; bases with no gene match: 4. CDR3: CASSNRGPTEAFF. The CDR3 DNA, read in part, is TGCGCCAGCAGTAACAGGGGTCCCACTGAA.

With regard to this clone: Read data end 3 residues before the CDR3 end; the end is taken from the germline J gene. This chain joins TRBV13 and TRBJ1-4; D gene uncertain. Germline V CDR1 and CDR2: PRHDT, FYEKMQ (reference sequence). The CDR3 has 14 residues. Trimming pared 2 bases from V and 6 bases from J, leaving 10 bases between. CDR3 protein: CASSLKAPYEKLFF. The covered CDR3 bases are TGTGCCAGCAGCTTAAAAGCTCCATATGAAAAA.

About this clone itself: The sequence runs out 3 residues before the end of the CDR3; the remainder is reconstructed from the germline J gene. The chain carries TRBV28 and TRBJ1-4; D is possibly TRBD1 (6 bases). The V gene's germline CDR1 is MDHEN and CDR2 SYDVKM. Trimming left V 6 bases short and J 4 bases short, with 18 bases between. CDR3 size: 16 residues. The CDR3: CASRPTGVAINEKLFF. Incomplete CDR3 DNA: TGTGCCAGCAGACCGACAGGAGTTGCAATTAATGAAAAA.

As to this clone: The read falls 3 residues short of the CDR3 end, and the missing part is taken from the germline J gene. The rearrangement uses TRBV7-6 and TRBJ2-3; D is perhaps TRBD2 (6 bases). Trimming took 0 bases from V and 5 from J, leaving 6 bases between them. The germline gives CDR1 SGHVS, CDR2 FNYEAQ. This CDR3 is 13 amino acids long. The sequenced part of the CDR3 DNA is TGTGCCAGCAGCTTAGCTAGCGGAGATACG. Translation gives CASSLASGDT. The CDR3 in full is CASSLASGDTQYF.

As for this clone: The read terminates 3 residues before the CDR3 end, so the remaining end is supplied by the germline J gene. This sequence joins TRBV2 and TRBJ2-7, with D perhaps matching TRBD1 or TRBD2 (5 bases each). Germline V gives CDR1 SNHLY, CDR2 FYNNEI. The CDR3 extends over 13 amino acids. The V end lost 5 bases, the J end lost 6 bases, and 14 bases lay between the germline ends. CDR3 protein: CASSLNERGEQYF. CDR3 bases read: TGTGCCAGCAGTCTAAACGAGAGGGGCGAG.

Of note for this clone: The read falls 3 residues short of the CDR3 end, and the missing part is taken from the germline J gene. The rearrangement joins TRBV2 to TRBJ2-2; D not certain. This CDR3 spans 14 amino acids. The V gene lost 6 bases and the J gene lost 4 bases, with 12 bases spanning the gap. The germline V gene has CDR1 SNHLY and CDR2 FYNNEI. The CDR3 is CASRRLASTGELFF. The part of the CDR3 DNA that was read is TGTGCCAGCAGAAGACTGGCGAGCACCGGGGAG.

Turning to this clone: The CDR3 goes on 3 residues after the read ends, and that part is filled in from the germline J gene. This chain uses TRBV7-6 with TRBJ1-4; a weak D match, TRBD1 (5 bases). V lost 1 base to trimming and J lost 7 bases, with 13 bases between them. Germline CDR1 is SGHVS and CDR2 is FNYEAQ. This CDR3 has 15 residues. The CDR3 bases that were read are TGTGCCAGCAGCTTAGGGGGCAGGGCAACTGAAAAA. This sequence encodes CASSLGGRATEK. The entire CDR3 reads CASSLGGRATEKLFF.

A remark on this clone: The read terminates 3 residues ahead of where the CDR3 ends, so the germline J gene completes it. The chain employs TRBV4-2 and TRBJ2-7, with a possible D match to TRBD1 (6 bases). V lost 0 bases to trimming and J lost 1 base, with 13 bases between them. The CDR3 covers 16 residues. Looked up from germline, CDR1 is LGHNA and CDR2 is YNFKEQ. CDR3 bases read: TGTGCCAGCAGCCAAGATCCTCGGACAGTTTCCTACGAG. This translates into CASSQDPRTVSYE. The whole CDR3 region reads CASSQDPRTVSYEQYF.

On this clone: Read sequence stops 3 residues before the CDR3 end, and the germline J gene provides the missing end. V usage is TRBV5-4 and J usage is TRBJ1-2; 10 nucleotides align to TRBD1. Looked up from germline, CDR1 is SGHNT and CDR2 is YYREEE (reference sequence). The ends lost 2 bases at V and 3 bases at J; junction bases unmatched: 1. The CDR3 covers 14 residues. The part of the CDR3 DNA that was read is TGTGCCAGCAGCTTCGGGACAGGGGACTATGGC. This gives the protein CASSFGTGDYG. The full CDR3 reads CASSFGTGDYGYTF.

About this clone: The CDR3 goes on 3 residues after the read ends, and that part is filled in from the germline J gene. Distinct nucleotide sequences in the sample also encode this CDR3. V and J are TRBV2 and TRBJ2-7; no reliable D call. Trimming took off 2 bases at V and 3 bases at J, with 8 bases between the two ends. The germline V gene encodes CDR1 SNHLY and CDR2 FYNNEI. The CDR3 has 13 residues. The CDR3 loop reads CASSEWHSYEQYF. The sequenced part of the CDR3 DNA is TGTGCCAGCAGTGAATGGCACAGCTACGAG. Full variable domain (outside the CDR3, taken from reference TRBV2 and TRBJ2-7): EPEVTQTPSHQVTQMGQEVILRCVPISNHLYFYWYRQILGQKVEFLVSFYNNEISEKSEIFDDQFSVERPDGSNFTLKIRSTKLEDSAMYFCASSEWHSYEQYFGPGTRLTVT.

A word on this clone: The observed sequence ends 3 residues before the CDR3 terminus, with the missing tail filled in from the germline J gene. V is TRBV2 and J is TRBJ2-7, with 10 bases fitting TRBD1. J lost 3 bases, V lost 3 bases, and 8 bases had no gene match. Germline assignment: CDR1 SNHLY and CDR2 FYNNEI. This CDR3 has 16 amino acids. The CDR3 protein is CASSEDGDRGYYEQYF. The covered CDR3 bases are TGTGCCAGCAGTGAGGACGGGGACAGGGGTTACTACGAG.

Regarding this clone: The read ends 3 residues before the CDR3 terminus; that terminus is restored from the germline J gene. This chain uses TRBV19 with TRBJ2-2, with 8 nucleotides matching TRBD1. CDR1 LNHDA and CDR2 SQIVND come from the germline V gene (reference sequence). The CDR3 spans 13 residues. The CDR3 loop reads CASSMDRVEKLFF. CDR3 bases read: TGTGCCAGTAGTATGGACAGGGTGGAAAAG.

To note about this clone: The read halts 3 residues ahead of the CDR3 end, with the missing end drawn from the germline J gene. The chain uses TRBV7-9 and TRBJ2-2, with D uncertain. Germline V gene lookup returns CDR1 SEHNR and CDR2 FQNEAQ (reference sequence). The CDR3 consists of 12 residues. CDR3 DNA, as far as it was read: TGTGCCAGCAGCGAGCTGAACGTTGAG. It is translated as CASSELNVE. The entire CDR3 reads CASSELNVELFF. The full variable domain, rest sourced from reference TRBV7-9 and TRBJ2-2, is DTGVSQNPRHKITKRGQNVTFRCDPISEHNRLYWYRQTLGQGPEFLTYFQNEAQLEKSRLLSDRFSAERPKGSFSTLEIQRTEQGDSAMYLCASSELNVELFFGEGSRLTVL.

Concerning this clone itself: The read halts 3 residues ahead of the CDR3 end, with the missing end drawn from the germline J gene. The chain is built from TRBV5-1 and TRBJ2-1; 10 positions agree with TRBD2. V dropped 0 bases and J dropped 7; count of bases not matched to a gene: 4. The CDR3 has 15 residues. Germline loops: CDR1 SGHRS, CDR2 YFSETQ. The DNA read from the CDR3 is TGCGCCAGCAGCTTGGGGGGTAGCGGGGGGAATGAG. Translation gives CASSLGGSGGNE. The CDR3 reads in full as CASSLGGSGGNEQFF.

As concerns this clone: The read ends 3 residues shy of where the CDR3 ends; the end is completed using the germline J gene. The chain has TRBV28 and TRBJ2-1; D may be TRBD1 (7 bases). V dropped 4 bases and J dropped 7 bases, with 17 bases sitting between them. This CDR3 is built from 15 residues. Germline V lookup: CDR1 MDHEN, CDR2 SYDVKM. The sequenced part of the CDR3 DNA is TGTGCCAGCAGTTGGGGTTCAGGGGGAGGAAATGAG. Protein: CASSWGSGGGNE. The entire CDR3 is CASSWGSGGGNEQFF.

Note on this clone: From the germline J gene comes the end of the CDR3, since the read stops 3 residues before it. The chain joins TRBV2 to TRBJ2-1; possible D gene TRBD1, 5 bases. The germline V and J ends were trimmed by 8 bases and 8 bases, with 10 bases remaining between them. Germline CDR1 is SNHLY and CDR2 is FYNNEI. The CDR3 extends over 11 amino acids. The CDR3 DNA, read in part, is TGTGCCAGCTTTCAGGGCCATGAG. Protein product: CASFQGHE. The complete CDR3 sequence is CASFQGHEQFF.